Below, 8 T cell receptor beta chains from the same sample are listed, as sequenced in a study of regulatory T cells in long-lasting Graves disease. Time point described: newly diagnosed GD, antithyroid drugs for less than 3 months. PBMC-extracted RNA yielded the TCR library. With iRepertoire HTBI primers and Arm-PCR of CDR3 regions, TCR beta libraries were built. TCRdb analysed the multiplex PCR reads with MiXCR anew, one entry per CDR3 protein. The top ten hold about 27% of the sample, which has approximately 350,000 distinct CDR3 sequences, approximately 16% seen once. The sample was also linked to a second study, of T cells in Graves' hyperthyroidism and ophthalmopathy.

The sample here was peripheral blood mononuclear cells (PBMCs), taken at new diagnosis, from a patient treated with antithyroid drugs. The receptors were gathered from a man aged 35 to 55 with Graves disease.

The chain uses TRBV19 and TRBJ2-5; no definite D call. This CDR3 spans 14 amino acids. Germline CDR1 and CDR2: LNHDA and SQIVND (reference sequence). The V and J ends lost 6 bases and 1 base respectively, with 12 bases between them. CDR3 DNA: TGTGCCAGTAGCAACACGGCCGCCCAAGAGACCCAGTACTTC. This encodes CASSNTAAQETQYF. Full variable domain (missing parts from reference TRBV19 and TRBJ2-5): DGGITQSPKYLFRKEGQNVTLSCEQNLNHDAMYWYRQDPGQGLRLIYYSQIVNDFQKGDIAEGYSVSREKKESFPLTVTSAQKNPTAFYLCASSNTAAQETQYFGPGTRLLVL.

This clonotype was found many times. J is TRBJ2-5 and V is TRBV4-3; TRBD1 is a possible D gene (7 bases). Germline V gives CDR1 LGHNA, CDR2 YSLEER. V lost 1 base to trimming and J lost 4 bases, with 10 bases between them. The CDR3 sequence is 14 residues long. CDR3 sequence reads: CASSQGQGGETQYF. The CDR3 region has the DNA TGCGCCAGCAGCCAAGGTCAGGGGGGAGAGACCCAGTACTTC.

The chain has TRBV5-4 and TRBJ2-2; 7 bases match TRBD1. The CDR3 runs 14 residues. The ends lost 7 bases at V and 1 base at J; junction bases unmatched: 4. Germline V lookup: CDR1 SGHNT, CDR2 YYREEE (reference sequence). The CDR3, as DNA: TGTGCCAGCGGGACAGAAAAGAACACCGGGGAGCTGTTTTTT. Protein: CASGTEKNTGELFF.

Ten or more counts support this clonotype. The chain couples TRBV7-2 to TRBJ2-5, with TRBD2 matching 12 bases. The germline V gene encodes CDR1 SGHTA and CDR2 FQGNSA. This CDR3 contains 15 residues. V trimming: 5 bases; J trimming: 6 bases; junction bases outside the gene matches: 7. CDR3 nucleotide sequence: TGTGCCAGCAGCCCCGCTAGCGGGGGGGCGAAGACCCAGTACTTC. It encodes CASSPASGGAKTQYF.

This clonotype turned up a few times. Mismatch with germline at one junction end may stem from a read error. This rearrangement joins TRBV12-3 or TRBV12-4 to TRBJ2-5, with D maybe TRBD1 (6 bases). There are 15 residues in the CDR3. The CDR3 DNA reads as TGTACCAGCAGAACCGGGCGACAGGCCCAAGAGACCCAGTACTTC. This codes for CTSRTGRQAQETQYF.

This clonotype was observed at least ten times. This rearrangement joins TRBV6-5 to TRBJ1-2; no definite D call. CDR1 and CDR2 (germline): MNHEY, SVGAGI. V dropped 0 bases and J dropped 1 base, with 9 bases sitting between them. The CDR3 consists of 15 residues. The CDR3 protein is CASSYSGRGNYGYTF. CDR3 bases: TGTGCCAGCAGTTACTCCGGACGGGGTAACTATGGCTACACCTTC.

This chain uses TRBV5-1 with TRBJ1-5; no definite D call. V lost 3 bases to trimming and J lost 7 bases, with 11 bases between them. In germline, CDR1 is SGHRS, CDR2 YFSETQ. CDR3 size: 13 residues. This CDR3 reads CASSSDGVQPQHF. The DNA for the CDR3 is TGCGCCAGCAGCTCGGACGGGGTGCAGCCCCAGCATTTT.

This clonotype was recorded many times. The rearrangement uses TRBV18 and TRBJ2-5, with 14 bases aligning to TRBD2. This CDR3 is 18 amino acids long. Losses at the gene ends were 0 bases for V and 5 bases for J; bases not matched to a gene: 8. Germline-derived CDR1 and CDR2 are KGHSH and LQKENI. The CDR3 here is CASSPPGLAGGRLETQYF. The CDR3 nucleotides are TGTGCCAGCTCACCACCCGGACTAGCGGGGGGAAGGTTGGAGACCCAGTACTTC.